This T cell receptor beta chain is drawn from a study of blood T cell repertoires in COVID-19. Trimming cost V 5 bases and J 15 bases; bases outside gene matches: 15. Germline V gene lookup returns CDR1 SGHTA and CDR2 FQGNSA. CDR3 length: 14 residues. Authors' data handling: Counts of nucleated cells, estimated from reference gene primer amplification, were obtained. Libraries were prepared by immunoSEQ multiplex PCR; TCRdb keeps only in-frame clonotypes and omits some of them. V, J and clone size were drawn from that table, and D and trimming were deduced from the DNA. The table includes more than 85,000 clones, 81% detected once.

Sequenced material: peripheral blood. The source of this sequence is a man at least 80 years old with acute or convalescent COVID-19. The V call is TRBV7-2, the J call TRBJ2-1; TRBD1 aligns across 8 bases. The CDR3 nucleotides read TGTGCCAGCAGCACCCTCACCTCAGGGGGCCGCTGGTTCTTC. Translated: CASSTLTSGGRWFF.